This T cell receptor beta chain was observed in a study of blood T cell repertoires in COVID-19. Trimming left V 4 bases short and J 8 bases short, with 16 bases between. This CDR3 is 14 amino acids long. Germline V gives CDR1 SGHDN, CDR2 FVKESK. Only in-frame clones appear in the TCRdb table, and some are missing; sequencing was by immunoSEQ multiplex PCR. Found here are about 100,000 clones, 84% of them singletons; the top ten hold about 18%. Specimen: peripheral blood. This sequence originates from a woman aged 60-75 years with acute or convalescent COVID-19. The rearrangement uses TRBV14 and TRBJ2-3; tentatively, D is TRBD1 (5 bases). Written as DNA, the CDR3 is TGTGCCAGCAGCCTCCTCGCCACAGGTGGTACGCAGTATTTT. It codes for CASSLLATGGTQYF.